This T cell receptor beta chain was sequenced in a study of blood T cells in healthy people across ages. Sample-barcoded 5' priming and a J-beta primer mix drove a second PCR of roughly 6 to 12 cycles. Sequencing recovered at least 2.5 million CDR3-containing paired-end reads from each sample. TCRdb analysed the 5' RACE reads with MiXCR anew, one entry per CDR3 protein. This repertoire shows 630,000 or so distinct CDR3 sequences, approximately 30% found once; its top ten account for approximately 14%. The sequence was obtained from a woman older than 75 in good health. Material: blood.

The CDR3 region has the DNA TGTGCCAGCAGCCTTGCCCCAGGGGACTTCGATGGCTACACCTTC. Translated, it gives CASSLAPGDFDGYTF. The V call is TRBV3-1, the J call TRBJ1-2, with D perhaps matching TRBD1 (6 bases). The V gene lost 4 bases and the J gene lost 6 bases, with 18 bases spanning the gap. CDR3 size: 15 residues. The germline CDR1 and CDR2 sequences are LGHDT and YNNKEL (reference sequence).